This TCR beta chain was captured by sequencing in a study of neurological immune-mediated disorders. The unsorted libraries were prepared from 2 million PBMCs (stored at -80 C). This clonotype was counted ten times or more. What it binds is unknown. Broader study findings: None of the CDR3 amino acid sequences of expanded clones recurred across subjects, suggesting private repertoires in all groups.

TCRdb independently ran MiXCR on the 5' RACE reads; one entry per CDR3 protein. The profile shows tens of thousands of distinct CDR3 sequences, 3.8% of them singletons. The clonotype comes from a man aged 25-45 years with multiple sclerosis. Source material: PBMCs.

This CDR3 is CASSLEARGPAEQYF. The CDR3 region has the DNA TGTGCCAGCAGTTTAGAGGCCAGGGGGCCCGCCGAGCAGTACTTC. The chain joins TRBV12-3 or TRBV12-4 to TRBJ2-7, with 8 bases lining up with TRBD1. This CDR3 is 15 amino acids long. V dropped 1 base and J dropped 6; count of bases not matched to a gene: 8.